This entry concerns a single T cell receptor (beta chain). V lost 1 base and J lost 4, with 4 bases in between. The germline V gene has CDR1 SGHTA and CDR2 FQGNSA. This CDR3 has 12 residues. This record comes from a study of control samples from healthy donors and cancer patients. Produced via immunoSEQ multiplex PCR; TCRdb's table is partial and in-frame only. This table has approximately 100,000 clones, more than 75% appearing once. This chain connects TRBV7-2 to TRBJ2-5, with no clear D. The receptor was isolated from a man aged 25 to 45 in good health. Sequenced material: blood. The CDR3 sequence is CASSLDLETQYF. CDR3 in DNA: TGTGCCAGCAGCTTAGATTTAGAGACCCAGTACTTC.